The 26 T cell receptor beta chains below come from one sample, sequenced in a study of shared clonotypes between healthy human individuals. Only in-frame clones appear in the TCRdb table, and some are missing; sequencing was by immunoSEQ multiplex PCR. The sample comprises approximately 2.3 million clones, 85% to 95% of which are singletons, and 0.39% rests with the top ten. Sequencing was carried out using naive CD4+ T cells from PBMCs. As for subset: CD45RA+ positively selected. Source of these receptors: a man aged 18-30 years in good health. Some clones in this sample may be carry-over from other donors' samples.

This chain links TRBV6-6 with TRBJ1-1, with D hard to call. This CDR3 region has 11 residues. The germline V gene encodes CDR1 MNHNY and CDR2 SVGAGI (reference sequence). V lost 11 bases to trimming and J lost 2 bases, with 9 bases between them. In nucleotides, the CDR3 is TGTGCCGCCAAGGGCAACACTGAAGCTTTCTTT. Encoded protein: CAAKGNTEAFF.

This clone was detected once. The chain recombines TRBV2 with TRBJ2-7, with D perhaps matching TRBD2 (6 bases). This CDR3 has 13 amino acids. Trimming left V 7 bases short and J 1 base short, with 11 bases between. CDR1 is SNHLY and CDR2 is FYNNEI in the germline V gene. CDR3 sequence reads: CASKGGLSYEQYF. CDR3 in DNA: TGTGCCAGCAAGGGTGGACTATCCTACGAGCAGTACTTC.

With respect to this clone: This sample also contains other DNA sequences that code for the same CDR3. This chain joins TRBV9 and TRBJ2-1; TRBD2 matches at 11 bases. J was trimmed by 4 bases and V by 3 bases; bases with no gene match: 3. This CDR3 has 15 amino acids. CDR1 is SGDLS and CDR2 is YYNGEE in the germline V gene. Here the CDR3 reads CASSGTSGSYNEQFF. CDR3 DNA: TGTGCCAGCAGCGGAACTAGCGGGAGTTACAATGAGCAGTTCTTC.

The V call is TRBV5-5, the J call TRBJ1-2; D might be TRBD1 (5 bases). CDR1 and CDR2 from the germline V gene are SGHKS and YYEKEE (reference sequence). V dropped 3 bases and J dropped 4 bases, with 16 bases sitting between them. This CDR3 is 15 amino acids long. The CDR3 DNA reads TGTGCCAGCAGCTCGCAGCCAAGTCAGGGCTATGGCTACACCTTC. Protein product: CASSSQPSQGYGYTF.

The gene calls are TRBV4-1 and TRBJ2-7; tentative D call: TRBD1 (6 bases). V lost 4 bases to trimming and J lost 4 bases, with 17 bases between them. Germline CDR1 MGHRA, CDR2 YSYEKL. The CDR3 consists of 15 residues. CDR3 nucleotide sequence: TGCGCCAGCAGCCGAGGGGGACACGAAGCTTACGAGCAGTACTTC. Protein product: CASSRGGHEAYEQYF.

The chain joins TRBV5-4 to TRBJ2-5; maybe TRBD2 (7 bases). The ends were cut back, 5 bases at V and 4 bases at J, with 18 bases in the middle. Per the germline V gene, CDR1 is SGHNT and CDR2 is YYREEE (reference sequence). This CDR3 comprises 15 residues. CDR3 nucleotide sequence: TGTGCCAGCAGTTCATATGGGGGCGGGGGAGAGACCCAGTACTTC. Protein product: CASSSYGGGGETQYF. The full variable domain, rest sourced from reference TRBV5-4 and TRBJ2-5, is ETGVTQSPTHLIKTRGQQVTLRCSSQSGHNTVSWYQQALGQGPQFIFQYYREEENGRGNFPPRFSGLQFPNYSSELNVNALELDDSALYLCASSSYGGGGETQYFGPGTRLLVL.

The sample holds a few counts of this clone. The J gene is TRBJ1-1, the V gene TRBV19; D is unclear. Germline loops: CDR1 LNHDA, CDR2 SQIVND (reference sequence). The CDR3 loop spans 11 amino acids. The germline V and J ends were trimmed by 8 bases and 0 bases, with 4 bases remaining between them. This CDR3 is CASLLNTEAFF. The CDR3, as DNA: TGTGCCAGTCTATTGAACACTGAAGCTTTCTTT.

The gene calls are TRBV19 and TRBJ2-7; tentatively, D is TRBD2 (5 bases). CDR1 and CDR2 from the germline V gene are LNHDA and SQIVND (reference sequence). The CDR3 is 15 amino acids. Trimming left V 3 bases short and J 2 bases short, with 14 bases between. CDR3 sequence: CASSMRAERTYEQYF. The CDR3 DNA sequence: TGTGCCAGTAGTATGAGGGCGGAGCGAACCTACGAGCAGTACTTC.

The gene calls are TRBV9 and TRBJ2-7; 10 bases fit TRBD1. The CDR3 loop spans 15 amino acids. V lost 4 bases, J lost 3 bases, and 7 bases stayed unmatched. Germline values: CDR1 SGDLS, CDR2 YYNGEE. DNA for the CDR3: TGTGCCAGCAGCTGCGGTGGGACAGGGGTCTACGAGCAGTACTTC. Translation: CASSCGGTGVYEQYF. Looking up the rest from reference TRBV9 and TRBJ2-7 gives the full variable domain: DSGVTQTPKHLITATGQRVTLRCSPRSGDLSVYWYQQSLDQGLQFLIQYYNGEERAKGNILERFSAQQFPDLHSELNLSSLELGDSALYFCASSCGGTGVYEQYFGPGTRLTVT.

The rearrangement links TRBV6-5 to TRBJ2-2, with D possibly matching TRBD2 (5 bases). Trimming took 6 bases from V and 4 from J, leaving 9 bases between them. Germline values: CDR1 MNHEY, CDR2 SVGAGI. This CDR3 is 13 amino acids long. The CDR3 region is CASREGPTGELFF. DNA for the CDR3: TGTGCCAGCAGAGAGGGTCCCACCGGGGAGCTGTTTTTT.

CDR3 coding DNA: TGTGCCAGCAGTGGGGGGACAGGGAACACCGGGGAGCTGTTTTTT. It specifies CASSGGTGNTGELFF. The J gene is TRBJ2-2, the V gene TRBV2; 8 nucleotides line up with TRBD1. Germline V CDR1 and CDR2: SNHLY, FYNNEI. The ends lost 4 bases at V and 1 base at J; junction bases unmatched: 2. The CDR3 runs to 15 residues. Full variable domain (missing parts from reference TRBV2 and TRBJ2-2): EPEVTQTPSHQVTQMGQEVILRCVPISNHLYFYWYRQILGQKVEFLVSFYNNEISEKSEIFDDQFSVERPDGSNFTLKIRSTKLEDSAMYFCASSGGTGNTGELFFGEGSRLTVL.

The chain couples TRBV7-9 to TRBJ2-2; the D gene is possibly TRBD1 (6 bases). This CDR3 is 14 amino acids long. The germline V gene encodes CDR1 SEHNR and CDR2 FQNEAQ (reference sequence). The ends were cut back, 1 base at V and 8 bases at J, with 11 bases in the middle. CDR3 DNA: TGTGCCAGCAGCTTAGACAGGGTTGGTGGGGAGCTGTTTTTT. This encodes CASSLDRVGGELFF.

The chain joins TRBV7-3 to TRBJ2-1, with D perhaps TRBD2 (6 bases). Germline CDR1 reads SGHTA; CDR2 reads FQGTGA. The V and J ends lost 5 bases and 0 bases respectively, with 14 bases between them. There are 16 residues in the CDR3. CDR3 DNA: TGTGCCAGCAGCACTCTTAGCGGTACCTCCTACAATGAGCAGTTCTTC. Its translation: CASSTLSGTSYNEQFF.

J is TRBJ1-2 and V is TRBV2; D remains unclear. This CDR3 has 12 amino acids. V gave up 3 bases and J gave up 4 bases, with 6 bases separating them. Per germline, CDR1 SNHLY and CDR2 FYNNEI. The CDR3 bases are TGTGCCAGCAGTGATAGGCTCTATGGCTACACCTTC. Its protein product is CASSDRLYGYTF. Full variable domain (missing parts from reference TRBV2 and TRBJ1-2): EPEVTQTPSHQVTQMGQEVILRCVPISNHLYFYWYRQILGQKVEFLVSFYNNEISEKSEIFDDQFSVERPDGSNFTLKIRSTKLEDSAMYFCASSDRLYGYTFGSGTRLTVV.

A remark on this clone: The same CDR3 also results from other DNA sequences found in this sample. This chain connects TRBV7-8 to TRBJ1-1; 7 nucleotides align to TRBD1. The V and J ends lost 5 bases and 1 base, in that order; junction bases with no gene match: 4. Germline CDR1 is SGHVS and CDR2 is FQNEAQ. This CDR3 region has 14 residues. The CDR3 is CASSPRTGNTEAFF. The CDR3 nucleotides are TGTGCCAGCAGCCCCCGGACAGGGAACACTGAAGCTTTCTTT.

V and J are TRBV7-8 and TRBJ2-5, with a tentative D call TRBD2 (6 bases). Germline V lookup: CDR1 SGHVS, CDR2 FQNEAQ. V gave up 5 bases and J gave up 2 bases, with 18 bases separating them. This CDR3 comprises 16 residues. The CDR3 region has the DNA TGTGCCAGCAGCCCCGGCGGGGCAGAGGGACAAGAGACCCAGTACTTC. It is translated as CASSPGGAEGQETQYF.

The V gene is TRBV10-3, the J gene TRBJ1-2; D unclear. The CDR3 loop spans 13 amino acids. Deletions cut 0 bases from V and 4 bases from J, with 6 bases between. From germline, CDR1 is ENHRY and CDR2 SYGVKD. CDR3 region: CAISESNGYGYTF. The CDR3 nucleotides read TGTGCCATCAGTGAGTCGAACGGCTATGGCTACACCTTC.

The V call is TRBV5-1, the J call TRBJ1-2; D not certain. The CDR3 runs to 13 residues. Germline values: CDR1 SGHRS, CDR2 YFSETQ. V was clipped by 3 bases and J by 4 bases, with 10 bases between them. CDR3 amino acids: CASSSRTVYGYTF. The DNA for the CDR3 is TGCGCCAGCAGCTCACGGACGGTCTATGGCTACACCTTC. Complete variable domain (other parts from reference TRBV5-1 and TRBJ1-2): KAGVTQTPRYLIKTRGQQVTLSCSPISGHRSVSWYQQTPGQGLQFLFEYFSETQRNKGNFPGRFSGRQFSNSRSEMNVSTLELGDSALYLCASSSRTVYGYTFGSGTRLTVV.

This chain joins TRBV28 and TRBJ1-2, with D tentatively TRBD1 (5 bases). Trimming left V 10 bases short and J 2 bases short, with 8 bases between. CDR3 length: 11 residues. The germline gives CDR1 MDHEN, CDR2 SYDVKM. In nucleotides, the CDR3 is TGTGCCATTCGACAGAACTATGGCTACACCTTC. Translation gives CAIRQNYGYTF.

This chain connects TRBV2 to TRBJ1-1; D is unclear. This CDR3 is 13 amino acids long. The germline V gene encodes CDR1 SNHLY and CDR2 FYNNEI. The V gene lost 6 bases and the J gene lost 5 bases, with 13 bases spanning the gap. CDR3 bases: TGTGCCAGCAGGGCCAGCCTGGGGACTGAAGCTTTCTTT. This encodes CASRASLGTEAFF.

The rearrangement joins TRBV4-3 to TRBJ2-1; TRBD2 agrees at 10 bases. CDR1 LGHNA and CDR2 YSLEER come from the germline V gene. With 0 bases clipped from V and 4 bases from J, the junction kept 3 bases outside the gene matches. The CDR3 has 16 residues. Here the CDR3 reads CASSQDETSGYNEQFF. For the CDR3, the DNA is TGCGCCAGCAGCCAAGATGAGACTAGCGGGTACAATGAGCAGTTCTTC.

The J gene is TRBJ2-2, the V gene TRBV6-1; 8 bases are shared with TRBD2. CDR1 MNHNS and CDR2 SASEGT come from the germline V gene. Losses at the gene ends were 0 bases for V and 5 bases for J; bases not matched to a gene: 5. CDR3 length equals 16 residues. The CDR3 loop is CASSEAPTGGTGELFF. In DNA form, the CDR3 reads TGTGCCAGCAGTGAAGCGCCCACGGGGGGGACCGGGGAGCTGTTTTTT.

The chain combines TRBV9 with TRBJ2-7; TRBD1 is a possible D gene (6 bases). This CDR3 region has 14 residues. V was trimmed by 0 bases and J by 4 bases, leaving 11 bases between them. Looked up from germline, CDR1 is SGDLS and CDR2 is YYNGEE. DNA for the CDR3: TGTGCCAGCAGCGTAGCTACAGGGTCGTACGAGCAGTACTTC. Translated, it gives CASSVATGSYEQYF.

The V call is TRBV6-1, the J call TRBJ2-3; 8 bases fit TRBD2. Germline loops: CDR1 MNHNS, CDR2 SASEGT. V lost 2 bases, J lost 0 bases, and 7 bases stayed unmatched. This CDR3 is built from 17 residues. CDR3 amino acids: CASSESHTSGSTDTQYF. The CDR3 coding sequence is TGTGCCAGCAGTGAATCCCACACTAGCGGTAGCACAGATACGCAGTATTTT.

Written as DNA, the CDR3 is TGTGCCAGCAGTCGGACCGGGACAGGGAACACCGGGGAGCTGTTTTTT. Translation gives CASSRTGTGNTGELFF. The rearrangement links TRBV28 to TRBJ2-2; 8 bases map to TRBD1. After removal of 5 bases from V and 1 base from J, the junction contained 6 bases not matched to a gene. CDR1 and CDR2 from the germline V gene are MDHEN and SYDVKM. The CDR3 extends over 16 amino acids. The whole variable domain, remainder taken from reference TRBV28 and TRBJ2-2, is DVKVTQSSRYLVKRTGEKVFLECVQDMDHENMFWYRQDPGLGLRLIYFSYDVKMKEKGDIPEGYSVSREKKERFSLILESASTNQTSMYLCASSRTGTGNTGELFFGEGSRLTVL.

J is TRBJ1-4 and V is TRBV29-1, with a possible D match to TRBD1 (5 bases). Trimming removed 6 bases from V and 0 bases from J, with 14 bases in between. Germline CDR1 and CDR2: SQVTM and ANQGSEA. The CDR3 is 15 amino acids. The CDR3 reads CSVKARTSTNEKLFF. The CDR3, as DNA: TGCAGCGTGAAAGCGAGGACATCAACTAATGAAAAACTGTTTTTT.